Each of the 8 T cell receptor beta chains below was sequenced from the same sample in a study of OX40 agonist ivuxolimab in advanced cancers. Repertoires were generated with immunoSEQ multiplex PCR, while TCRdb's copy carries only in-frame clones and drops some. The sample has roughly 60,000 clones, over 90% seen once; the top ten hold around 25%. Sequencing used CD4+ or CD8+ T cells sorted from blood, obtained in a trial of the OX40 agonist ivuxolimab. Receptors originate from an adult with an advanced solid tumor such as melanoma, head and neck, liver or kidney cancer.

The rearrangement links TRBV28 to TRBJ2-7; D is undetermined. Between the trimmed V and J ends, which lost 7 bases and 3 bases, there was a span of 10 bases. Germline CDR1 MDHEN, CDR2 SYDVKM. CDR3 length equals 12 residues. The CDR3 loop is CASNGGYYEQYF. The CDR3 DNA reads TGTGCCAGCAATGGCGGTTACTACGAGCAGTACTTC.

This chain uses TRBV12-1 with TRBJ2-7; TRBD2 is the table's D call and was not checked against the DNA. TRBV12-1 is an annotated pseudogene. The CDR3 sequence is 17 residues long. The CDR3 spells CASSPGTSGRAAYEQYF. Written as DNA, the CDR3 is TGTGCCAGCAGCCCCGGGACTAGCGGGAGGGCCGCCTACGAGCAGTACTTC.

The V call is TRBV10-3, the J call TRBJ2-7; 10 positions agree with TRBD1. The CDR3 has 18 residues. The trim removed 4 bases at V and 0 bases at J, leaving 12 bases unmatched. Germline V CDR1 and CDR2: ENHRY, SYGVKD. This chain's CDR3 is CAISANTGTGASSYEQYF. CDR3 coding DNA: TGTGCCATCAGTGCAAACACCGGGACAGGGGCGAGCTCCTACGAGCAGTACTTC.

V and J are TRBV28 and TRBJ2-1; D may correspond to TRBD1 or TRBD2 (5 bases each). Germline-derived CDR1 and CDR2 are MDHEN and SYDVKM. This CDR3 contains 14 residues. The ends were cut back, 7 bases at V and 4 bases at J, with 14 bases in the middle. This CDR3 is CASTRDQGYNEQFF. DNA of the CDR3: TGTGCCAGCACTCGGGACCAAGGATACAATGAGCAGTTCTTC. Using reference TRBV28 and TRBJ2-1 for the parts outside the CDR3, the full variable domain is DVKVTQSSRYLVKRTGEKVFLECVQDMDHENMFWYRQDPGLGLRLIYFSYDVKMKEKGDIPEGYSVSREKKERFSLILESASTNQTSMYLCASTRDQGYNEQFFGPGTRLTVL.

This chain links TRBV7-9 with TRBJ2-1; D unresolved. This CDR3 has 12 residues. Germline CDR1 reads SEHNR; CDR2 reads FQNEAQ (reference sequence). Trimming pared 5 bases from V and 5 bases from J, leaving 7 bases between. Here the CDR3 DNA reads TGTGCCAGCAGCGGGTCAAACAATGAGCAGTTCTTC. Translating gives CASSGSNNEQFF.

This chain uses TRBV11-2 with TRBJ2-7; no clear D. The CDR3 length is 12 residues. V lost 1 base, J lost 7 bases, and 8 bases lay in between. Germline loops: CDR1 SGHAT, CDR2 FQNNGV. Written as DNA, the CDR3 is TGTGCCAGCAGCTTAGCGGGCCCGGAGCAGTACTTC. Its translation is CASSLAGPEQYF.

DNA for the CDR3: TGTGCCAGCAGTCCAGTCAGCGGGAGGGCCTACAATGAGCAGTTCTTC. Residues: CASSPVSGRAYNEQFF. V is TRBV27 and J is TRBJ2-1, with 10 positions matching TRBD2. The ends lost 5 bases at V and 2 bases at J; junction bases unmatched: 6. In germline, CDR1 is MNHEY, CDR2 SMNVEV (reference sequence). This CDR3 region has 16 residues.

In DNA, the CDR3 is TGTGCCAGTAGTATTGGGGACGGCTCCTACGAGCAGTACTTC. Translating it yields CASSIGDGSYEQYF. This rearrangement joins TRBV19 to TRBJ2-7; D could derive from TRBD1 or TRBD2 (5 bases each). CDR3 length: 14 residues. Trimming pared 3 bases from V and 0 bases from J, leaving 9 bases between. Per germline, CDR1 LNHDA and CDR2 SQIVND (reference sequence). The entire variable domain, with the rest obtained from reference TRBV19 and TRBJ2-7, is as follows: DGGITQSPKYLFRKEGQNVTLSCEQNLNHDAMYWYRQDPGQGLRLIYYSQIVNDFQKGDIAEGYSVSREKKESFPLTVTSAQKNPTAFYLCASSIGDGSYEQYFGPGTRLTVT.